Below are 26 T cell receptor beta chains sequenced from a single sample in a study of vaccination and CD4 T cells after COVID-19. The treatment: approximately nine-day PBMC culture with coronavirus spike peptide pools or control peptides (ViraFEST assay). The collection of CD4+ T cells from the unexposed donor took place before the COVID-19 pandemic (2011-2018). These TCRs are of unknown antigen specificity. CD4+ T cells that had been cultured provided DNA sequenced with the Oncomine TCR Beta short-read assay. The template was genomic DNA from cultured CD4+ T cells. TCRdb recomputed calls from the PCR reads with MiXCR, one row per CDR3 protein. The sample consists of 7,000 to 9,500 distinct CDR3 sequences, 28% of them appearing once. What was sequenced was CD4+ T cells from blood, cultured in vitro. Receptors originate from a human donor in good health.

Relative to its sample, this clonotype is medium-sized (0.01 to 0.1%). This rearrangement joins TRBV10-3 to TRBJ1-2, with a tentative D call TRBD1 (6 bases). V lost 2 bases to trimming and J lost 5 bases, with 12 bases between them. Germline CDR1 reads ENHRY; CDR2 reads SYGVKD. The length of the CDR3 is 14 residues. DNA of the CDR3: TGTGCCATCAGTGAGAGGCAGGGGTATTATGGCTACACCTTC. Its translation: CAISERQGYYGYTF.

In its sample, this clonotype ranks as medium-sized. The rearrangement links TRBV7-3 to TRBJ1-2, with D possibly TRBD1 on 5 matching bases. This CDR3 has 14 amino acids. V lost 2 bases and J 6 bases, leaving 13 bases between the germline ends. Germline-derived CDR1 and CDR2 are SGHTA and FQGTGA. The CDR3 region has the DNA TGTGCCAGCAGCTTACAGGGCGGCATCCATGGCTACACCTTC. Its protein product is CASSLQGGIHGYTF.

The chain employs TRBV5-4 and TRBJ2-6; D not certain. Germline V lookup: CDR1 SGHNT, CDR2 YYREEE (reference sequence). V was trimmed by 2 bases and J by 0 bases, leaving 0 bases between them. This CDR3 has 13 amino acids. CDR3 in amino acids: CASSFSGANVLTF. CDR3 DNA: TGTGCCAGCAGCTTCTCTGGGGCCAACGTCCTGACTTTC.

This clonotype was counted only a few times. This chain connects TRBV20-1 to TRBJ2-3, with 12 positions matching TRBD2. CDR3 length equals 13 residues. In germline, CDR1 is DFQATT, CDR2 SNEGSKA (reference sequence). V was clipped by 8 bases and J by 3 bases; unmatched bases: 3. CDR3 coding DNA: TGCAGTTGGACTAGCGGGACGACAGATACGCAGTATTTT. Translation gives CSWTSGTTDTQYF.

This clonotype came up a few times. The chain has TRBV7-8 and TRBJ2-3, with 7 bases matching TRBD2. The CDR3 has 16 amino acids. J was trimmed by 2 bases and V by 3 bases; bases with no gene match: 8. Germline-derived CDR1 and CDR2 are SGHVS and FQNEAQ. The CDR3 coding sequence is TGTGCCAGCAGCTTTAGGGCTAGCGGTTCCACAGATACGCAGTATTTT. Protein product: CASSFRASGSTDTQYF.

The chain joins TRBV20-1 to TRBJ2-7, with 8 bases aligning to TRBD1. Germline CDR1 reads DFQATT; CDR2 reads SNEGSKA (reference sequence). The trim removed 1 base at V and 4 bases at J, leaving 9 bases unmatched. This CDR3 contains 15 residues. CDR3 amino acids: CSARARTGKWYEQYF. The CDR3 coding sequence is TGCAGTGCTAGAGCGAGGACAGGGAAATGGTACGAGCAGTACTTC.

V and J are TRBV20-1 and TRBJ2-7; D remains unclear. Trimming cost V 6 bases and J 1 base, with 16 bases left between them. CDR3 size: 14 residues. Germline V gene lookup returns CDR1 DFQATT and CDR2 SNEGSKA (reference sequence). This CDR3 reads CSARAALQSYEQYF. CDR3 bases: TGCAGTGCCCGCGCAGCTCTTCAGTCCTACGAGCAGTACTTC.

With regard to this clonotype: Mismatch with germline at one junction end may stem from a read error. The chain employs TRBV2 and TRBJ2-1; 16 bases fit TRBD2. The CDR3 covers 14 residues. Per germline, CDR1 SNHLY and CDR2 FYNNEI. The CDR3 nucleotides are TGTGCCAGCAGTGAAAGGGGACTAGCGGGAGGGCCTATCTTC. It is translated as CASSERGLAGGPIF.

This clonotype was counted only a few times. The rearrangement uses TRBV7-2 and TRBJ1-4, with D perhaps TRBD1 (5 bases). This CDR3 contains 13 residues. V lost 1 base, J lost 7 bases, and 7 bases lay in between. Germline V gene sequence: CDR1 SGHTA, CDR2 FQGNSA. The CDR3: CASSLGGGEKLFF. CDR3 DNA sequence: TGTGCCAGCAGCTTAGGGGGCGGTGAAAAACTGTTTTTT.

The chain uses TRBV11-3 and TRBJ2-5, with D possibly called TRBD1 or TRBD2 (5 bases each). V lost 5 bases and J lost 1, with 20 bases in between. Germline V gene sequence: CDR1 SGHNT, CDR2 YENEEA. The CDR3 is made up of 17 amino acids. The CDR3: CASSNYPGQRGQETQYF. CDR3 coding DNA: TGTGCCAGCAGCAATTACCCCGGGCAGAGGGGCCAAGAGACCCAGTACTTC. The full variable domain, completed using reference TRBV11-3 and TRBJ2-5, is EAGVVQSPRYKIIEKKQPVAFWCNPISGHNTLYWYLQNLGQGPELLIRYENEEAVDDSQLPKDRFSAERLKGVDSTLKIQPAELGDSAVYLCASSNYPGQRGQETQYFGPGTRLLVL.

The gene calls are TRBV28 and TRBJ2-7; tentative D call: TRBD2 (5 bases). The germline V gene encodes CDR1 MDHEN and CDR2 SYDVKM. V was cut by 4 bases and J by 0 bases, with 16 bases left in between. The CDR3 is 16 residues long. CDR3 sequence: CASSWTVDGFSYEQYF. The CDR3 DNA is TGTGCCAGCAGTTGGACTGTGGACGGGTTCTCCTACGAGCAGTACTTC.

This clonotype was observed a single time. The gene calls are TRBV5-1 and TRBJ2-7; 9 bases match TRBD2. This CDR3 has 14 residues. J lost 2 bases, V lost 4 bases, and 4 bases had no gene match. CDR1 SGHRS and CDR2 YFSETQ come from the germline V gene. In DNA form, the CDR3 reads TGCGCCAGCAGCAAGACTAGCGGACCCTACGAGCAGTACTTC. Protein sequence: CASSKTSGPYEQYF.

The chain carries TRBV6-2 or TRBV6-3 and TRBJ2-5; the match to TRBD1 covers 7 bases. The CDR3 totals 14 residues. Per the germline V gene, CDR1 is MNHEY and CDR2 is SVGEGT. J lost 2 bases, V lost 2 bases, and 2 bases had no gene match. The CDR3 DNA is TGTGCCAGCAGTTACGGGACAGCTCAAGAGACCCAGTACTTC. Residues: CASSYGTAQETQYF.

This clonotype was found a few times. The chain joins TRBV20-1 to TRBJ2-1; D may be TRBD2 (5 bases). Germline CDR1 reads DFQATT; CDR2 reads SNEGSKA (reference sequence). There are 15 residues in the CDR3. Between the trimmed V and J ends, which lost 3 bases and 0 bases, there was a span of 12 bases. In nucleotides, the CDR3 is TGCAGTGCTAGGAGGTCCGGGATCTCCTACAATGAGCAGTTCTTC. Translating it yields CSARRSGISYNEQFF.

This clonotype is judged medium-sized. This chain connects TRBV6-4 to TRBJ2-6; D is perhaps TRBD1 or TRBD2 (5 bases each). CDR3 length: 16 amino acids. Germline V lookup: CDR1 MRHNA, CDR2 SNTAGT. Between the trimmed V and J ends, which lost 4 bases and 2 bases, there was a span of 12 bases. CDR3 nucleotides: TGTGCCAGCAGTGTTGGGGGTAGCGCTGGGGCCAACGTCCTGACTTTC. Translating gives CASSVGGSAGANVLTF.

For this clonotype: Relative to the germline gene, one junction end is altered; a read error may explain this. This rearrangement joins TRBV7-4 to TRBJ2-7; perhaps D is TRBD1 or TRBD2 (5 bases each). Germline CDR1 SGHVT, CDR2 SQSDAQ. The length of the CDR3 is 15 residues. The CDR3 loop is CASSVAGTATYEQYF. The CDR3 DNA is TGTGCCAGCAGCGTAGCAGGGACGGCCACCTACGAGCAGTACTTC.

This clonotype has a handful of counts. This rearrangement joins TRBV27 to TRBJ2-7; TRBD1 is a possible D gene (5 bases). The germline CDR1 and CDR2 sequences are MNHEY and SMNVEV (reference sequence). This CDR3 has 14 amino acids. Trimming removed 3 bases at V and 2 bases at J, with 11 bases between. CDR3 in DNA: TGTGCCAGCAGTTTCCTCCCAGGGCCCTACGAGCAGTACTTC. Translated: CASSFLPGPYEQYF.

The sample holds a few counts of this clonotype. The chain links TRBV20-1 to TRBJ2-7; D unclear. Per germline, CDR1 DFQATT and CDR2 SNEGSKA (reference sequence). The CDR3 length is 11 residues. The V gene lost 5 bases and the J gene lost 8 bases, with 13 bases spanning the gap. The CDR3 reads CSASNPVKQYF. In DNA, the CDR3 is TGCAGTGCTTCAAATCCGGTAAAGCAGTACTTC.

J is TRBJ2-7 and V is TRBV30; no clear D. Trimming took off 8 bases at V and 1 base at J, with 9 bases between the two ends. The CDR3 consists of 11 residues. Germline loops: CDR1 GTSNPN, CDR2 SVGIG (reference sequence). CDR3 amino acids: CALVESYEQYF. The CDR3 nucleotides are TGTGCCCTCGTTGAGTCCTACGAGCAGTACTTC.

This clonotype occurred once. In DNA, the CDR3 is TGTGCCAGCAGTGCTCCTGGACTAGCGGGGGCTTGGTTCTTC. Protein product: CASSAPGLAGAWFF. The chain couples TRBV25-1 to TRBJ2-1; 13 nucleotides agree with TRBD2. Germline assignment: CDR1 MGHDK and CDR2 SYGVNS. The V segment lost 4 bases and the J segment 15 bases; nucleotides outside the gene matches: 9. This CDR3 is built from 14 residues.

In its sample, this clonotype was seen a few times. The chain uses TRBV7-2 and TRBJ1-5, with D possibly TRBD1 on 6 matching bases. Deletions cut 6 bases from V and 0 bases from J, with 15 bases between. Germline-derived CDR1 and CDR2 are SGHTA and FQGNSA. This CDR3 has 16 amino acids. The CDR3 here is CASRKGGLRSNQPQHF. In DNA, the CDR3 is TGTGCCAGCAGGAAGGGGGGTTTGCGTAGCAATCAGCCCCAGCATTTT.

The chain couples TRBV30 to TRBJ1-5; 7 positions match TRBD1. Germline CDR1 is GTSNPN and CDR2 is SVGIG (reference sequence). J was trimmed by 4 bases and V by 1 base; bases with no gene match: 7. This CDR3 has 15 residues. The DNA of the CDR3 is TGTGCCTGGAGTGCCAGGGGGAGTAGAAATCAGCCCCAGCATTTT. Translated: CAWSARGSRNQPQHF.

The CDR3 region has the DNA TGTGCCAGCAGTGCGGCTGAAGGCTACACCTTC. Amino acids: CASSAAEGYTF. J is TRBJ1-2 and V is TRBV2; D uncertain. Germline assignment: CDR1 SNHLY and CDR2 FYNNEI. The V end was cut by 4 bases, the J end by 8 bases, with 8 bases between. The CDR3 loop spans 11 amino acids.

The CDR3 protein is CSVGGSNQPQHF. DNA of the CDR3: TGCAGCGTTGGTGGTAGCAATCAGCCCCAGCATTTT. The J gene is TRBJ1-5, the V gene TRBV29-1; D not resolved. Germline loops: CDR1 SQVTM, CDR2 ANQGSEA. Trimming took 4 bases from V and 0 from J, leaving 4 bases between them. This CDR3 is built from 12 residues. Full variable domain (rest looked up from reference TRBV29-1 and TRBJ1-5): SAVISQKPSRDICQRGTSLTIQCQVDSQVTMMFWYRQQPGQSLTLIATANQGSEATYESGFVIDKFPISRPNLTFSTLTVSNMSPEDSSIYLCSVGGSNQPQHFGDGTRLSIL.

The V gene is TRBV20-1, the J gene TRBJ2-7; D may be TRBD2 (6 bases). V was trimmed by 2 bases and J by 6 bases, leaving 11 bases between them. The CDR3 spans 12 residues. Germline CDR1 is DFQATT and CDR2 is SNEGSKA (reference sequence). CDR3 sequence: CSARWGESEQYF. In DNA, the CDR3 is TGCAGTGCTAGATGGGGGGAGAGCGAGCAGTACTTC.

The V call is TRBV20-1, the J call TRBJ2-3; 8 bases match TRBD2. The J segment lost 4 bases and the V segment lost 0 bases, leaving 12 bases of the junction unmatched. Germline V gene sequence: CDR1 DFQATT, CDR2 SNEGSKA (reference sequence). The CDR3 is 17 amino acids. The CDR3 bases are TGCAGTGCTAGAGATCTCAAGAGCGGGAGTCAACCAGATACGCAGTATTTT. It yields the protein CSARDLKSGSQPDTQYF.